This T cell receptor (beta chain) was sequenced in a study of cytomegalovirus exposure and HLA in healthy donors. General study points: It was likely that a cluster of highly shared sequence variants was a sequencing artifact. TCR beta chain V- and J-gene trimming was linked, in a later analysis, to a missense variant in DCLRE1C.

It was with 60 Vbeta and 13 Jbeta primers that the PCR ran. Per the original data handling: Around 83 million unique TCR beta chains, roughly 11 million shared, were counted in a later analysis. Data came from immunoSEQ multiplex PCR; TCRdb stores just in-frame clones and leaves some out. That table supplies the V and J calls and clone size; D and trimming were determined from the DNA. The data hold 95,000 to 130,000 clones, with approximately 81% observed a single time. This CDR3 is built from 13 residues. Germline lookup yields CDR1 MDHEN and CDR2 SYDVKM. The V end lost 3 bases, the J end lost 5 bases, and 10 bases lay between the germline ends. Unrecorded immune exposure was likely among donors, who were nominally healthy when sampled. About this clone: Its target is unknown.

The receptor comes from a woman younger than 45 in good health and CMV-seronegative. The chain couples TRBV28 to TRBJ1-1, with D maybe TRBD1 (6 bases). What was sequenced was PBMCs. DNA for the CDR3: TGTGCCAGCAGTTTTGGGCAGGGGACTGAAGCTTTCTTT. Amino acid sequence: CASSFGQGTEAFF. Supplemented by reference TRBV28 and TRBJ1-1, the full variable domain reads DVKVTQSSRYLVKRTGEKVFLECVQDMDHENMFWYRQDPGLGLRLIYFSYDVKMKEKGDIPEGYSVSREKKERFSLILESASTNQTSMYLCASSFGQGTEAFFGQGTRLTVV.